Shown below are 10 T cell receptor beta chains from a single sample sequenced in a study of shared clonotypes between healthy human individuals (dated by TCRdb to 2020 to 2022). The library was obtained by the immunoSEQ multiplex PCR assay. The table was pulled from immuneACCESS by TCRdb, which kept in-frame rearrangements only. Such tables lose some clones; where checked, under half of the loss comes from unresolved V genes, and the rest has no known cause. Across this sample there are around 1,100,000 clones, with 60% to 85% seen only once. The ten largest clones take up roughly 0.9% of the sample. The sequenced material came from memory CD4+ T cells from PBMCs. The cell subset or site label for this specimen denotes: CD45RA-negative fraction. The receptors derive from a man younger than 35 in good health. Some clones in this sample may be carry-over from other donors' samples.

The chain couples TRBV9 to TRBJ2-3, with D possibly matching TRBD1 (7 bases). Germline V lookup: CDR1 SGDLS, CDR2 YYNGEE. V dropped 6 bases and J dropped 0 bases, with 20 bases sitting between them. The CDR3 sequence is 17 residues long. For the CDR3, the DNA is TGTGCCAGCACCGGAAGTTCCGGGGGACAGAGCACAGATACGCAGTATTTT. Its protein is CASTGSSGGQSTDTQYF.

The V and J genes are TRBV5-4 and TRBJ1-1; 9 nucleotides match TRBD1. V lost 2 bases to trimming and J lost 9 bases; unmatched junction nucleotides: 2. The CDR3 is made up of 12 amino acids. Germline V gives CDR1 SGHNT, CDR2 YYREEE (reference sequence). CDR3 sequence reads: CASSLNRGQAFF. The CDR3 DNA sequence: TGTGCCAGCAGCTTAAACAGGGGGCAAGCTTTCTTT.

This chain connects TRBV5-1 to TRBJ1-5; 7 positions match TRBD1. V lost 4 bases to trimming and J lost 5 bases; unmatched junction nucleotides: 9. Germline V gene data show CDR1 as SGHRS and CDR2 as YFSETQ. The CDR3 extends over 15 amino acids. The CDR3 bases are TGCGCCAGCAGCCCAGAGGGGGACAGCCATCAGCCCCAGCATTTT. Translated: CASSPEGDSHQPQHF.

This clone was seen once. Just one base apart from a much larger clone, this may be a read error. Other DNA sequences in this specimen translate into the identical CDR3. The chain employs TRBV11-2 and TRBJ2-5; 7 nucleotides match TRBD1. Losses at the gene ends were 5 bases for V and 4 bases for J; bases not matched to a gene: 7. Germline CDR1 and CDR2: SGHAT and FQNNGV. This CDR3 has 14 amino acids. CDR3: CASSIGQVAETQYF. CDR3 sequence (DNA): TGTGCCAGCAGCATCGGACAGGTCGCAGAGACCCAGTACTTC.

The chain uses TRBV29-1 and TRBJ1-5; possibly TRBD1 for D (5 bases). V gave up 6 bases and J gave up 5 bases, with 14 bases separating them. The CDR3 has 13 residues. CDR1 is SQVTM, CDR2 ANQGSEA, per germline. DNA of the CDR3: TGCAGCGTAATCGGGGGGGACCATCAGCCCCAGCATTTT. Translated: CSVIGGDHQPQHF. Full variable domain (rest looked up from reference TRBV29-1 and TRBJ1-5): SAVISQKPSRDICQRGTSLTIQCQVDSQVTMMFWYRQQPGQSLTLIATANQGSEATYESGFVIDKFPISRPNLTFSTLTVSNMSPEDSSIYLCSVIGGDHQPQHFGDGTRLSIL.

This clone has only a few counts. This chain connects TRBV5-1 to TRBJ1-3; a possible D gene is TRBD1 (6 bases). The CDR3 extends over 17 amino acids. CDR1 is SGHRS, CDR2 YFSETQ, per germline. The V gene lost 0 bases and the J gene lost 0 bases, with 13 bases spanning the gap. CDR3: CASSLVAGEASGNTIYF. The CDR3 nucleotides are TGCGCCAGCAGCTTGGTGGCAGGGGAAGCCTCTGGAAACACCATATATTTT.

The chain employs TRBV7-9 and TRBJ2-1; the D is unclear. The germline V gene encodes CDR1 SEHNR and CDR2 FQNEAQ (reference sequence). This CDR3 region has 15 residues. V was shortened by 4 bases and J by 7 bases, with 17 bases between the two germline ends. This CDR3 is CASSSPGRGLNEQFF. CDR3 nucleotides: TGTGCCAGCAGCTCCCCCGGTCGAGGTTTGAATGAGCAGTTCTTC. The full variable domain, its missing parts supplied by reference TRBV7-9 and TRBJ2-1, is DTGVSQNPRHKITKRGQNVTFRCDPISEHNRLYWYRQTLGQGPEFLTYFQNEAQLEKSRLLSDRFSAERPKGSFSTLEIQRTEQGDSAMYLCASSSPGRGLNEQFFGPGTRLTVL.

The J gene is TRBJ2-7, the V gene TRBV7-8; TRBD2 agrees at 9 bases. This CDR3 is built from 15 residues. The V and J ends lost 2 bases and 2 bases, in that order; junction bases with no gene match: 4. Germline-derived CDR1 and CDR2 are SGHVS and FQNEAQ. In DNA, the CDR3 is TGTGCCAGCAGCTTACAGGGCGGGAGGGCCTACGAGCAGTACTTC. Translated, it gives CASSLQGGRAYEQYF.

This sequence joins TRBV2 and TRBJ1-4, with 10 bases matching TRBD1. Germline V gene lookup returns CDR1 SNHLY and CDR2 FYNNEI. CDR3 size: 15 residues. Trimming cost V 5 bases and J 4 bases; bases outside gene matches: 4. The CDR3 here is CASSRQGADNEKLFF. DNA for the CDR3: TGTGCCAGCAGTAGACAGGGGGCGGATAATGAAAAACTGTTTTTT.

The J gene is TRBJ1-5, the V gene TRBV11-2; perhaps TRBD1 as D (5 bases). Trimming took 0 bases from V and 3 from J, leaving 9 bases between them. Germline values: CDR1 SGHAT, CDR2 FQNNGV. The CDR3 loop spans 15 amino acids. The CDR3 DNA sequence: TGTGCCAGCAGCTTAGATGGGGGGTACAATCAGCCCCAGCATTTT. Translating gives CASSLDGGYNQPQHF. The complete variable domain, with remaining parts taken from reference TRBV11-2 and TRBJ1-5, reads EAGVAQSPRYKIIEKRQSVAFWCNPISGHATLYWYQQILGQGPKLLIQFQNNGVVDDSQLPKDRFSAERLKGVDSTLKIQPAKLEDSAVYLCASSLDGGYNQPQHFGDGTRLSIL.